This T cell receptor beta chain was found in a study of CD8+CD57+ T cells in acquired aplastic anemia. CDR1 and CDR2 from the germline V gene are SGHRS and YFSETQ. Trimming took off 4 bases at V and 0 bases at J, with 10 bases between the two ends. This CDR3 contains 14 residues. Study observations and caveats: Patients and controls shared twenty-nine CD8+ CDR3 sequences, which appeared highly expressed in patients and within their immunodominant clones.

For CDR3 and TCR beta VDJ profiling, genomic DNA was the template used. In TCRdb, the reads were re-called with MiXCR into one record per CDR3 protein. The data show 150,000 to 200,000 distinct CDR3 sequences, with around 66% seen just once and about 45% held by the top ten. With respect to this clonotype: No antigen is known for it.

The receptor was isolated from a human donor with severe aplastic anemia or a healthy control (not recorded which). V and J are TRBV5-1 and TRBJ1-2; no clear D gene. Source material: sorted CD4+, CD8+, or CD8+CD57+ T cells (not recorded which) from PBMCs. CDR3 sequence (DNA): TGCGCCAGCAGCCTAGACAAAGCTAACTATGGCTACACCTTC. Translated, it gives CASSLDKANYGYTF.